This T cell receptor beta chain was retrieved from a study of response to subunit inactivated influenza vaccine. Broader study findings: It was suggested by the authors that few new T cells are recruited by each seasonal influenza vaccination.

Each CDR3 protein gets one entry after TCRdb re-called the RT-PCR reads with MiXCR. Among 560,000 or so distinct CDR3 sequences, less than 10% were seen once, and the ten largest hold 10% to 15%. The CDR3 runs to 13 residues. Germline V CDR1 and CDR2: SQVTM, ANQGSEA. V was trimmed by 2 bases and J by 4 bases, leaving 11 bases between them. The table lists this clonotype with a few counts. Its target is unknown. This chain uses TRBV29-1 with TRBJ1-1, with a weak D call TRBD1 (5 bases). The sequence derives from a man in his fifties or sixties who received an inactivated influenza vaccine. The sample consisted of PBMCs from blood, taken about 24 months after vaccination. The CDR3 nucleotides read TGCAGCGTTGAAATTGGTAGGGGCACTGAAGCTTTCTTT. Protein product: CSVEIGRGTEAFF.